This is a list of T cell receptor beta chains from one sample in a study of blood T cell repertoires in COVID-19. TCRdb keeps only in-frame clones here, not all; method: immunoSEQ multiplex PCR. In the table there are about 210,000 clones, approximately 91% of which are singletons. The sample was peripheral blood. These receptors were obtained from a woman between 35 and 50 years old with acute or convalescent COVID-19. CDR3s include the opening cysteine and the closing phenylalanine or tryptophan. The order of the fields is D gene, J gene, V gene, clone size, CDR3 DNA, CDR3 protein. D genes are given only for firm matches. The size of a clone is reported for some rows only, either as once, few or many, or as a class for expanded clones.

D: TRBD1
J: TRBJ1-1
V: TRBV6-5
size: -
DNA: TGTGCCAGCAGCCCCGCGGCGGGACAGAGTAAAGCTTTCTTT
CDR3: CASSPAAGQSKAFF

D: TRBD2
J: TRBJ2-2
V: TRBV5-1
size: -
DNA: TGCGCCAGCAGCTTGGCGGCGGGACTACACGAGAACACCGGGGAGCTGTTTTTT
CDR3: CASSLAAGLHENTGELFF

D: -
J: TRBJ1-6
V: TRBV19
size: -
DNA: TGTGCCAGTAGGCGAGAGGCTTCACCCCTCCACTTT
CDR3: CASRREASPLHF

D: -
J: TRBJ2-2
V: TRBV11-1
size: -
DNA: TGTGCCAGCAGCTGGAGAGCCACCGGGGAGCTGTTTTTT
CDR3: CASSWRATGELFF

D: TRBD1
J: TRBJ1-2
V: TRBV18
size: -
DNA: TGTGCCAGCTCACCTCCGGGACAGTCGCTTCGCTACTATGGCTACACCTTC
CDR3: CASSPPGQSLRYYGYTF

D: -
J: TRBJ1-6
V: TRBV2
size: -
DNA: TGTGCCAGCAGTGACTTTGGGGGGGATAATAATTCACCCCTCCACTTT
CDR3: CASSDFGGDNNSPLHF

D: -
J: TRBJ1-2
V: TRBV6-5
size: -
DNA: TGTGCCAGCAGCCAGGGGATAGCCAACTATGGCTACACCTTC
CDR3: CASSQGIANYGYTF

D: -
J: TRBJ1-1
V: TRBV5-1
size: -
DNA: TGCGCCAGCAGCTTGGAAGCGGGTAAGACTGAAGCTTTCTTT
CDR3: CASSLEAGKTEAFF

D: TRBD1
J: TRBJ1-1
V: TRBV6-6
size: few
DNA: TGTGCCAGTACAGGGGGGAACACTGAAGCTTTCTTT
CDR3: CASTGGNTEAFF

D: TRBD1
J: TRBJ2-4
V: TRBV7-9
size: -
DNA: TGTGCCTGCAGTGCGACAGGGACGCCTCTAGCCAAAAACATTCAGTACTTC
CDR3: CACSATGTPLAKNIQYF

D: -
J: TRBJ2-3
V: TRBV19
size: -
DNA: TGTGCCAGTAGAGCAACTAGCACAGATACGCAGTATTTT
CDR3: CASRATSTDTQYF

D: TRBD1
J: TRBJ1-3
V: TRBV18
size: -
DNA: TGTGCCAGCTTCCCGGGTACAGGGGGCGATGGAAACACCATATATTTT
CDR3: CASFPGTGGDGNTIYF

D: -
J: TRBJ1-4
V: TRBV2
size: -
DNA: TGTGCCAGCAGTGAAGGACAGGTTAATGAAAAACTGTTTTTT
CDR3: CASSEGQVNEKLFF

D: TRBD1
J: TRBJ2-1
V: TRBV5-1
size: -
DNA: TGCGCCAGCAGCCCGACAGGGGCCTCCTACAATGAGCAGTTCTTC
CDR3: CASSPTGASYNEQFF